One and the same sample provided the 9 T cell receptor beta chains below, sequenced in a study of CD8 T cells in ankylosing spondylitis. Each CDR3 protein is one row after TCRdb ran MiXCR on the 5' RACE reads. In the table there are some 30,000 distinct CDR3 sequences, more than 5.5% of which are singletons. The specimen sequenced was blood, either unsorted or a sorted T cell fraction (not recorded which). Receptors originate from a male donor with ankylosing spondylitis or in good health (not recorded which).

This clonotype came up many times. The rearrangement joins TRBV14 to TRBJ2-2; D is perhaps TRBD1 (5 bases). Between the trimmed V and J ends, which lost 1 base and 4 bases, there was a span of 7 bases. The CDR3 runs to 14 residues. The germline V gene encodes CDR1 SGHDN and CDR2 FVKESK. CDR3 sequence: CASSQGGITGELFF. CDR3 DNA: TGTGCCAGCAGCCAAGGGGGCATCACCGGGGAGCTGTTTTTT.

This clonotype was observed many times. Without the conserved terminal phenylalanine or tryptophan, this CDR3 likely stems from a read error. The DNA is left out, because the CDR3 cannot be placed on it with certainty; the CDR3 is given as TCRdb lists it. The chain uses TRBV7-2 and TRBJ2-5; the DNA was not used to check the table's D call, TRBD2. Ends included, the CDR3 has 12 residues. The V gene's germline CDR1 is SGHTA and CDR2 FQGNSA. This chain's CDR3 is CASSLDLAEPSV.

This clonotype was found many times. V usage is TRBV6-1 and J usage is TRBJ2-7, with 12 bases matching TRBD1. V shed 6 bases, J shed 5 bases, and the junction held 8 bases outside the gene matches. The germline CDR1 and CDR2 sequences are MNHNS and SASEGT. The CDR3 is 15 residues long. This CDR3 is CASRGPGTGGHEQYF. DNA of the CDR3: TGTGCCAGCAGGGGCCCCGGGACAGGGGGCCACGAGCAGTACTTC.

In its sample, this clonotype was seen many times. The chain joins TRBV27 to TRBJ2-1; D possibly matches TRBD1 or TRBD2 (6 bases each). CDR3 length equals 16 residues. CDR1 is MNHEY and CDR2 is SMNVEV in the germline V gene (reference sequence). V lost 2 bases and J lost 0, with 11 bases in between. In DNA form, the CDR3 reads TGTGCCAGCAGTTTAGGGGGGCTCCTCTCCTACAATGAGCAGTTCTTC. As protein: CASSLGGLLSYNEQFF.

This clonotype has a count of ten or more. This CDR3 reads CASSLQAPYEQYF. The CDR3 DNA reads as TGTGCCAGCAGTTTACAGGCCCCCTACGAGCAGTACTTC. This chain joins TRBV28 and TRBJ2-7; D not resolved. The CDR3 extends over 13 amino acids. The V gene lost 2 bases and the J gene lost 2 bases, with 7 bases spanning the gap. Germline V lookup: CDR1 MDHEN, CDR2 SYDVKM.

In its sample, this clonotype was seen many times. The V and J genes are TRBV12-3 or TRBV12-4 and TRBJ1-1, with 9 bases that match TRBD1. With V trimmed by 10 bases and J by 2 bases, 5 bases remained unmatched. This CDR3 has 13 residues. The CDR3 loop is CATRTGVNTEAFF. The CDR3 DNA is TGTGCCACCCGGACAGGGGTAAACACTGAAGCTTTCTTT.

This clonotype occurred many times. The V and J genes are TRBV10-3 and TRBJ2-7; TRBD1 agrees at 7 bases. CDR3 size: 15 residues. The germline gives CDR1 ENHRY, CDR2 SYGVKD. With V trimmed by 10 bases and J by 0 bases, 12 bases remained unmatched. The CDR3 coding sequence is TGTGCCACAACTCCACAGGGGTTAATCTCCTACGAGCAGTACTTC. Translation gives CATTPQGLISYEQYF.

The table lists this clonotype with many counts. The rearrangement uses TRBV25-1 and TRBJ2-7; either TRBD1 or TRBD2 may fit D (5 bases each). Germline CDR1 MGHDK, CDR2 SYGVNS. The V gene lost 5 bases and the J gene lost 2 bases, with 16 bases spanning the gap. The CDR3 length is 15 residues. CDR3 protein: CASSSHRDGPYEQYF. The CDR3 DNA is TGTGCCAGCAGTTCGCACCGGGACGGGCCCTACGAGCAGTACTTC.

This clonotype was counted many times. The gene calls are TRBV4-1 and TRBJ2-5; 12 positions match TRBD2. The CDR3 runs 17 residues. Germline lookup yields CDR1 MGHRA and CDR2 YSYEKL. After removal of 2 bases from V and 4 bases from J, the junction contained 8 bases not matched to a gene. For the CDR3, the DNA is TGCGCCAGCAGCCAATCTAGACTAGCGGGAGTTTTAGAGACCCAGTACTTC. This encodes CASSQSRLAGVLETQYF.